This TCR beta chain stems from a study of Graves' ophthalmopathy and Graves' hyperthyroidism. Study context: Peripheral blood was gathered at the point of initial diagnosis, before any treatment started.

A note on this clonotype: Its matching antigen is unknown.

Study results and caveats: Ophthalmopathy versus stable hyperthyroidism: 13-signature model gave around 90% sensitivity, approximately 80% specificity.

For repertoire sequencing, the TCR beta CDR3 regions were amplified from RNA transcripts. The first-round RT-PCR employed HTBI primers together with the Qiagen OneStep RT-PCR kit. A multiplex PCR was then performed as the second round. Using its own MiXCR run on the multiplex PCR reads, TCRdb lists one record per CDR3 protein. Of about 620,000 distinct CDR3 sequences listed, about 24% were seen once; the top ten hold around 6.9%. Per germline, CDR1 LGHDT and CDR2 YNNKEL (reference sequence). J lost 3 bases, V lost 1 base, and 4 bases had no gene match. This CDR3 spans 15 amino acids. Patients with other autoimmune diseases, uncontrolled infections, pregnancy or lactation were excluded.

The rearrangement joins TRBV3-1 to TRBJ2-7, with TRBD2 matching over 9 bases. The sequence derives from a woman between 18 and 29 years old with stable Graves' hyperthyroidism. Some clones in this sample may be carry-over from other donors' samples. The sample taken for sequencing was peripheral blood. The CDR3 loop reads CASSQGYSGGYEQYF. As DNA, the CDR3 is TGTGCCAGCAGCCAAGGGTATAGCGGGGGCTACGAGCAGTACTTC.